The next 29 T cell receptor beta chains were all read from a single sample in a study of OX40 agonist ivuxolimab in advanced cancers. Method: immunoSEQ multiplex PCR; TCRdb's copy keeps in-frame clones and lacks some. In the table there are some 70,000 clones, around 83% of which are singletons. The specimen was CD4+ or CD8+ T cells sorted from blood, collected in a trial of the OX40 agonist ivuxolimab. The source is an adult with an advanced solid tumor such as melanoma, head and neck, liver or kidney cancer.

The chain is built from TRBV7-2 and TRBJ2-1, with 7 bases aligning to TRBD2. Germline lookup yields CDR1 SGHTA and CDR2 FQGNSA. This CDR3 is built from 16 residues. J lost 9 bases, V lost 1 base, and 12 bases had no gene match. The CDR3 sequence is CASSLELFGGYGEQFF. CDR3 nucleotide sequence: TGTGCCAGCAGCTTAGAGCTTTTCGGGGGGTACGGTGAGCAGTTCTTC.

The J gene is TRBJ1-6, the V gene TRBV27; D gene unclear. This CDR3 is built from 15 residues. V was pared by 8 bases and J by 1 base, with 12 bases between. Germline CDR1 is MNHEY and CDR2 is SMNVEV (reference sequence). The CDR3 protein is CASREMASYNSPLHF. For the CDR3, the DNA is TGTGCCAGCCGTGAGATGGCATCCTATAATTCACCCCTCCACTTT.

In its sample, this clone was seen once. This chain joins TRBV5-1 and TRBJ1-2; possibly TRBD1 for D (6 bases). This CDR3 is built from 13 residues. Germline V CDR1 and CDR2: SGHRS, YFSETQ. Trimming left V 4 bases short and J 5 bases short, with 12 bases between. The CDR3 DNA reads TGCGCCAGCAGCCCGGGGGCCGGTTATGGCTACACCTTC. It is translated as CASSPGAGYGYTF.

This clone has more than one count but fewer than ten. The DNA for the CDR3 is TGTGCCAGCAGACGACCAACCTATGGCTACACCTTC. Amino acids: CASRRPTYGYTF. The chain recombines TRBV6-5 with TRBJ1-2; D ambiguous. V was clipped by 6 bases and J by 4 bases, with 9 bases between them. Germline CDR1 MNHEY, CDR2 SVGAGI. CDR3 length: 12 residues.

The V gene is TRBV7-9, the J gene TRBJ2-5, with a weak D call TRBD2 (7 bases). This CDR3 region has 14 residues. Germline CDR1 is SEHNR and CDR2 is FQNEAQ (reference sequence). V was cut by 11 bases and J by 3 bases, with 19 bases left in between. The CDR3 coding sequence is TGTGCCGGACAGAGCGGGAACCGGGAAGAGACCCAGTACTTC. Translated, it gives CAGQSGNREETQYF.

This clone was observed a few times. The chain combines TRBV19 with TRBJ1-4; tentatively, D is TRBD1 (5 bases). The germline CDR1 and CDR2 sequences are LNHDA and SQIVND (reference sequence). The V end lost 11 bases, the J end lost 5 bases, and 24 bases lay between the germline ends. This CDR3 has 16 amino acids. The CDR3 nucleotides read TGTGCCGGAACACGGGGCCCCGCGGGATTAAATGAAAAACTGTTTTTT. Translation: CAGTRGPAGLNEKLFF.

This clone appeared a single time. The chain couples TRBV7-2 to TRBJ2-2, with unresolved D. Trimming pared 0 bases from V and 8 bases from J, leaving 7 bases between. Looked up from germline, CDR1 is SGHTA and CDR2 is FQGNSA. The CDR3 consists of 13 residues. Here the CDR3 reads CASSLAAVGELFF. CDR3 DNA: TGTGCCAGCAGCTTAGCGGCGGTAGGGGAGCTGTTTTTT. The full variable domain, rest sourced from reference TRBV7-2 and TRBJ2-2, is GAGVSQSPSNKVTEKGKDVELRCDPISGHTALYWYRQSLGQGLEFLIYFQGNSAPDKSGLPSDRFSAERTGGSVSTLTIQRTQQEDSAVYLCASSLAAVGELFFGEGSRLTVL.

CDR3 in amino acids: CASSRGFQETQYF. For the CDR3, the DNA is TGCGCCAGCAGCCGGGGATTTCAAGAGACCCAGTACTTC. The rearrangement links TRBV5-1 to TRBJ2-5, with a possible D match to TRBD2 (5 bases). Per germline, CDR1 SGHRS and CDR2 YFSETQ. V was clipped by 4 bases and J by 2 bases, with 9 bases between them. The CDR3 spans 13 residues.

The rearrangement links TRBV11-3 to TRBJ2-1; tentatively, D is TRBD1 (5 bases). This CDR3 contains 13 residues. Germline assignment: CDR1 SGHNT and CDR2 YENEEA. Between the trimmed V and J ends, which lost 2 bases and 5 bases, there was a span of 7 bases. As DNA, the CDR3 is TGTGCCAGCAGCTTATCAGGGAACAATGAGCAGTTCTTC. This codes for CASSLSGNNEQFF.

This chain uses TRBV15 with TRBJ1-5; D may be TRBD1 (5 bases). V lost 5 bases, J lost 1 base, and 12 bases lay in between. The CDR3 sequence is 15 residues long. Germline CDR1 LNHNV, CDR2 YYDKDF (reference sequence). The CDR3 DNA reads as TGTGCCACCAGCCTTACGGGGGGGAGCAATCAGCCCCAGCATTTT. Encoded protein: CATSLTGGSNQPQHF.

The V and J genes are TRBV28 and TRBJ1-5, with 7 bases fitting TRBD1. The V segment lost 6 bases and the J segment 1 base; nucleotides outside the gene matches: 9. The CDR3 covers 16 residues. Germline values: CDR1 MDHEN, CDR2 SYDVKM. The CDR3 bases are TGTGCCAGCAGAACCGGACAGGCCCAGAGCAATCAGCCCCAGCATTTT. Protein: CASRTGQAQSNQPQHF.

V and J are TRBV1 and TRBJ2-5; the table's TRBD1 call for D was not verified on the DNA. TRBV1 has pseudogene status. This CDR3 has 15 residues. The DNA for the CDR3 is TGCACCAGCAGCCAAGGCGACAGGGAGCGAGAGACCCAGTACTTC. Translated, it gives CTSSQGDRERETQYF.

This rearrangement joins TRBV7-6 to TRBJ1-1; the D gene is possibly TRBD1 (5 bases). V lost 5 bases to trimming and J lost 0 bases, with 10 bases between them. Germline V gives CDR1 SGHVS, CDR2 FNYEAQ. The length of the CDR3 is 14 residues. The CDR3 DNA reads as TGTGCCAGCAGCCCGGGACCGATGAACACTGAAGCTTTCTTT. Its protein is CASSPGPMNTEAFF.

This clone was observed a handful of times. The chain employs TRBV7-3 and TRBJ2-1, with 10 positions matching TRBD2. Germline trimming cut 4 bases from V and 5 bases from J; bases unmatched to any gene: 5. Germline CDR1 SGHTA, CDR2 FQGTGA. The CDR3 is made up of 15 amino acids. In DNA, the CDR3 is TGTGCCAGCAGCTATCGACTAGCGGGCCACAATGAGCAGTTCTTC. Its protein is CASSYRLAGHNEQFF.

This chain links TRBV6-6 with TRBJ2-1; TRBD1 might be the D (6 bases). V lost 8 bases to trimming and J lost 9 bases, with 20 bases between them. This CDR3 has 14 amino acids. Germline assignment: CDR1 MNHNY and CDR2 SVGAGI (reference sequence). In DNA, the CDR3 is TGTGCCAGCGGGAGAGAGGGGACACGGGGTGAGCAGTTCTTC. This translates into CASGREGTRGEQFF.

This sequence joins TRBV5-4 and TRBJ1-2; 7 positions agree with TRBD1. The CDR3 spans 14 residues. The V gene end was trimmed by 4 bases and the J gene end by 5 bases; junction bases not matched to a gene: 8. The germline CDR1 and CDR2 sequences are SGHNT and YYREEE (reference sequence). In DNA form, the CDR3 reads TGTGCCAGCAGCCAAGAAGGGGGCGAGTATGGCTACACCTTC. Protein sequence: CASSQEGGEYGYTF.

This clone was found once. Germline is not matched at one junction end, which may reflect a read error. The chain carries TRBV5-4 and TRBJ1-1, with TRBD1 matching 8 bases. The germline CDR1 and CDR2 sequences are SGHNT and YYREEE (reference sequence). The length of the CDR3 is 16 residues. The CDR3 loop is CASSAGRGRNQAEAFF. In nucleotides, the CDR3 is TGCGCCAGCAGCGCGGGCAGGGGGCGCAATCAGGCTGAAGCTTTCTTT.

The rearrangement links TRBV18 to TRBJ2-3; D perhaps matches TRBD2 (6 bases). Germline V gene lookup returns CDR1 KGHSH and CDR2 LQKENI. The CDR3 is 17 residues long. With 0 bases removed from V and 1 base from J, the gap between germline ends came to 14 bases. This CDR3 is CASSPPRSGVGTDTQYF. For the CDR3, the DNA is TGTGCCAGCTCACCACCGAGGTCGGGAGTGGGCACAGATACGCAGTATTTT.

V gene TRBV7-2 combines with J gene TRBJ1-2; 9 bases map to TRBD1. Germline assignment: CDR1 SGHTA and CDR2 FQGNSA. The CDR3 spans 16 residues. With V trimmed by 5 bases and J by 2 bases, 9 bases remained unmatched. Written as DNA, the CDR3 is TGTGCCAGCAGCCATGGGTCCGGACAGGGGAACTATGGCTACACCTTC. This gives the protein CASSHGSGQGNYGYTF.

This sequence joins TRBV5-4 and TRBJ2-1; 8 nucleotides line up with TRBD2. The CDR3 extends over 13 amino acids. The germline CDR1 and CDR2 sequences are SGHNT and YYREEE (reference sequence). Trimming took 10 bases from V and 7 from J; bases not matched to a gene: 10. Here the CDR3 DNA reads TGTGCCTCAGTCAATCGGGGGGGAAATGAGCAGTTCTTC. This encodes CASVNRGGNEQFF.

The J gene is TRBJ1-5, the V gene TRBV5-8, with D unresolved. V was trimmed by 0 bases and J by 1 base, leaving 2 bases between them. Germline V gives CDR1 SGHTS, CDR2 YDEGEE. This CDR3 is 13 amino acids long. The CDR3 coding sequence is TGTGCCAGCAGCTTGGACAGCAATCAGCCCCAGCATTTT. This sequence encodes CASSLDSNQPQHF.

The V gene is TRBV28, the J gene TRBJ2-1; D may be TRBD2 (5 bases). The CDR3 covers 15 residues. V lost 3 bases, J lost 9 bases, and 18 bases lay in between. Germline assignment: CDR1 MDHEN and CDR2 SYDVKM. The CDR3 region has the DNA TGTGCCAGCAGTTTGCTAACCCAGCGACGGGGTGAGCAGTTCTTC. It specifies CASSLLTQRRGEQFF. Full variable domain (remainder filled in from reference TRBV28 and TRBJ2-1): DVKVTQSSRYLVKRTGEKVFLECVQDMDHENMFWYRQDPGLGLRLIYFSYDVKMKEKGDIPEGYSVSREKKERFSLILESASTNQTSMYLCASSLLTQRRGEQFFGPGTRLTVL.

The chain employs TRBV15 and TRBJ2-4, with D perhaps TRBD1 or TRBD2 (5 bases each). V lost 1 base and J lost 1, with 14 bases in between. Germline loops: CDR1 LNHNV, CDR2 YYDKDF (reference sequence). CDR3 size: 17 residues. CDR3 residues: CATSRVGREWAKNIQYF. In nucleotides, the CDR3 is TGTGCCACCAGCAGAGTGGGCAGGGAGTGGGCCAAAAACATTCAGTACTTC. Full variable domain (rest looked up from reference TRBV15 and TRBJ2-4): DAMVIQNPRYQVTQFGKPVTLSCSQTLNHNVMYWYQQKSSQAPKLLFHYYDKDFNNEADTPDNFQSRRPNTSFCFLDIRSPGLGDTAMYLCATSRVGREWAKNIQYFGAGTRLSVL.

The chain employs TRBV7-8 and TRBJ1-1; D is ambiguous. Trimming left V 1 base short and J 4 bases short, with 25 bases between. The CDR3 contains 19 residues. Germline CDR1 and CDR2: SGHVS and FQNEAQ. CDR3 sequence: CASSLGRRRAAPEATEAFF. CDR3 in DNA: TGTGCCAGCAGCTTAGGGCGGCGGCGGGCGGCCCCGGAGGCCACTGAAGCTTTCTTT.

The chain has TRBV7-2 and TRBJ2-5; 15 nucleotides match TRBD2. V was pared by 5 bases and J by 2 bases, with 9 bases of the junction left unmatched. This CDR3 comprises 18 residues. CDR1 and CDR2 (germline): SGHTA, FQGNSA. CDR3 amino acids: CASSSGLAGGPGQETQYF. The DNA for the CDR3 is TGTGCCAGCAGCAGCGGACTAGCGGGAGGGCCGGGACAAGAGACCCAGTACTTC.

The chain links TRBV5-1 to TRBJ2-2; D may correspond to TRBD1 or TRBD2 (5 bases each). This CDR3 spans 14 amino acids. The germline gives CDR1 SGHRS, CDR2 YFSETQ. V was clipped by 4 bases and J by 4 bases, with 11 bases between them. The CDR3 here is CASSRDGGTGELFF. In DNA, the CDR3 is TGCGCCAGCAGCCGGGATGGGGGCACCGGGGAGCTGTTTTTT.

V is TRBV29-1 and J is TRBJ2-7; 10 bases agree with TRBD1. Unmatched junction bases numbered 7, after V lost 3 bases and J lost 5 bases. This CDR3 has 14 amino acids. Per germline, CDR1 SQVTM and CDR2 ANQGSEA. CDR3 loop: CSVERQGAVHEQYF. The CDR3 nucleotides read TGCAGCGTTGAGAGACAGGGGGCTGTCCACGAGCAGTACTTC.

The J gene is TRBJ2-1, the V gene TRBV6-4, with 11 bases aligning to TRBD2. Germline trimming cut 4 bases from V and 9 bases from J; bases unmatched to any gene: 8. The CDR3 contains 15 residues. Germline-derived CDR1 and CDR2 are MRHNA and SNTAGT. In DNA form, the CDR3 reads TGTGCCAGCAGTGCTCTAGCGGGAGGTCCGGGTGAGCAGTTCTTC. It specifies CASSALAGGPGEQFF.

V usage is TRBV21-1 and J usage is TRBJ1-3. TRBV21-1 is labeled a pseudogene. The CDR3 has 15 residues. CDR3 region: CASSKASCSGNTIYF. The CDR3 DNA follows: TGTGCCAGCAGCAAGGCCAGCTGCTCTGGAAACACCATATATTTT.